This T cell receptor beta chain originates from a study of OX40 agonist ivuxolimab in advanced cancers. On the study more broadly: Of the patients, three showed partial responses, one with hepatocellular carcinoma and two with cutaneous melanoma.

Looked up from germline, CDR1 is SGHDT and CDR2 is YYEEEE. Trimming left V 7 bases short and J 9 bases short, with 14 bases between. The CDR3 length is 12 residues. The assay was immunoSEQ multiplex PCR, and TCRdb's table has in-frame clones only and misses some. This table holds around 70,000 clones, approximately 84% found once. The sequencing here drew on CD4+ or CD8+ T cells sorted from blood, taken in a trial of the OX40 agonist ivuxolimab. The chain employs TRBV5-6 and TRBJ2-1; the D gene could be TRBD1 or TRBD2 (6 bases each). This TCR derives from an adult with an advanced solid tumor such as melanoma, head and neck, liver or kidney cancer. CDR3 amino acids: CASLRGPSEQFF. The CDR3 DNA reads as TGTGCCAGCCTACGGGGGCCCTCTGAGCAGTTCTTC.